This T cell receptor (beta chain) was sequenced during a study of blood T cells in healthy people across ages. General study findings and limits: Long-lived and aged donors differed, with more naive CD4+ cells and higher diversity in the long-lived.

Trimming removed 1 base from V and 2 bases from J; junction bases left unmatched: 4. This CDR3 has 16 amino acids. In germline, CDR1 is SGHVS, CDR2 FQNEAQ. Note on this clonotype: Its antigen remains unidentified.

Using a J-beta primer mix together with a sample-barcoded 5' primer, a second PCR was run for about 7 to 12 cycles. TCRdb reprocessed the 5' RACE reads with MiXCR, giving one entry per CDR3 protein. Among hundreds of thousands of distinct CDR3 sequences listed, 44% were seen once. The receptor was isolated from a man in his sixties in good health. The sequenced material came from blood. The gene calls are TRBV7-8 and TRBJ2-1, with 8 bases fitting TRBD2. CDR3 in amino acids: CASSLEAGGTYNEQFF. CDR3 DNA: TGTGCCAGCAGCTTAGAGGCGGGGGGAACCTACAATGAGCAGTTCTTC.